A selection of T cell receptor beta chains follows, all from one sample in a study of T cell responses to AZD1222 COVID-19 vaccine. Method: immunoSEQ multiplex PCR; TCRdb's copy keeps in-frame clones and lacks some. The table has 65,000 to 90,000 clones, 88% seen once. Material: peripheral blood, obtained on day 0 of AZD1222 vaccination. The receptors come from an adult in good health. Each CDR3 is given with its conserved first and last residue. D genes are given only for firm matches. Some rows have no size entry. The others give once, few or many, or a class for an expanded clone.

clone size | J gene | D gene | V gene | CDR3 protein | CDR3 DNA
NA | TRBJ1-5 | NA | TRBV20-1 | CSASWRGVGQPQHF | TGCAGTGCTAGTTGGAGGGGAGTTGGACAGCCCCAGCATTTT
NA | TRBJ1-5 | NA | TRBV6-5 | CASRQELNQPQHF | TGTGCCAGCAGACAGGAGCTCAATCAGCCCCAGCATTTT
few | TRBJ1-5 | NA | TRBV6-2/TRBV6-3 | CASSYSTSGRQPQHF | TGTGCCAGCAGTTACTCGACCTCAGGGAGGCAGCCCCAGCATTTT
NA | TRBJ2-1 | NA | TRBV2 | CASSEGGPQVQFF | TGTGCCAGCAGTGAAGGAGGGCCCCAGGTACAGTTCTTC
NA | TRBJ1-5 | NA | TRBV30 | CAWSQGHRQPQHF | TGTGCCTGGAGTCAGGGTCACCGGCAGCCCCAGCATTTT
NA | TRBJ1-1 | NA | TRBV5-1 | CASSLVAGEAFF | TGCGCCAGCAGCTTGGTGGCGGGCGAAGCTTTCTTT
NA | TRBJ1-2 | NA | TRBV5-5 | CASSLEGSYGYTF | TGTGCCAGCAGCTTGGAAGGGTCGTATGGCTACACCTTC
NA | TRBJ2-5 | NA | TRBV7-9 | CASSLSPSGQLETQYF | TGTGCCAGCAGCTTATCGCCATCGGGACAACTCGAGACCCAGTACTTC
once | TRBJ1-1 | TRBD1 | TRBV7-3 | CASSPGQGMNTEAFF | TGTGCCAGCAGCCCCGGACAGGGTATGAACACTGAAGCTTTCTTT
NA | TRBJ2-7 | NA | TRBV5-8 | CASSHSGWGDSYEQYF | TGTGCCAGCAGCCACTCAGGATGGGGGGACTCCTACGAGCAGTACTTC
NA | TRBJ2-2 | TRBD2 | TRBV9 | CASGLAPNTGELFF | TGTGCCAGTGGACTAGCCCCGAACACCGGGGAGCTGTTTTTT
NA | TRBJ1-2 | NA | TRBV30 | CAWSVWQNYGYTF | TGTGCCTGGAGTGTATGGCAGAACTATGGCTACACCTTC
NA | TRBJ2-2 | NA | TRBV15 | CATSRGQNTGELFF | TGTGCCACCAGCAGAGGACAGAACACCGGGGAGCTGTTTTTT
NA | TRBJ2-7 | NA | TRBV7-3 | CASSLYRGTEQYF | TGTGCCAGCAGCCTATATCGGGGGACAGAGCAGTACTTC
NA | TRBJ2-7 | TRBD2 | TRBV3-1/TRBV3-2 | CASSHPRGLAGSYEQYF | TGTGCCAGCAGCCACCCCCGGGGACTAGCGGGCTCCTACGAGCAGTACTTC
few | TRBJ1-1 | NA | TRBV5-1 | CASSGTGGWNTEAFF | TGCGCCAGCAGCGGGACTGGGGGATGGAACACTGAAGCTTTCTTT
NA | TRBJ2-7 | NA | TRBV11-2 | CASSPTGTVSYEQYF | TGTGCCAGCAGCCCTACCGGGACGGTATCCTACGAGCAGTACTTC
NA | TRBJ1-3 | NA | TRBV30 | CAWSLAGGNTIYF | TGTGCCTGGAGTCTCGCTGGTGGAAACACCATATATTTT
once | TRBJ2-3 | NA | TRBV5-1 | CASSLESNTDTQYF | TGCGCCAGCAGCTTGGAGAGCAACACAGATACGCAGTATTTT
once | TRBJ2-7 | NA | TRBV7-2 | CASSLAFVPYEQYF | TGTGCCAGCAGCTTAGCGTTCGTACCCTACGAGCAGTACTTC
NA | TRBJ2-2 | NA | TRBV10-1 | CASRDSNTGELFF | TGCGCCAGCAGGGACTCAAACACCGGGGAGCTGTTTTTT
NA | TRBJ2-3 | TRBD1 | TRBV10-1 | CASSAWTGGTDTQYF | TGCGCCAGCAGCGCCTGGACAGGCGGAACAGATACGCAGTATTTT
once | TRBJ1-1 | TRBD1 | TRBV12-3/TRBV12-4 | CASSFDRVTEAFF | TGTGCCAGCAGTTTCGACAGGGTCACTGAAGCTTTCTTT
NA | TRBJ2-3 | NA | TRBV6-5 | CASKRDRTDTQYF | TGTGCCAGCAAGCGCGATCGCACAGATACGCAGTATTTT
NA | TRBJ2-7 | TRBD1 | TRBV9 | CASSAGQGLIYEQYF | TGTGCCAGCAGCGCTGGACAGGGGCTAATCTACGAGCAGTACTTC
NA | TRBJ1-5 | NA | TRBV27 | CASAAGDSNQPQHF | TGTGCCAGCGCCGCGGGGGATAGCAATCAGCCCCAGCATTTT
NA | TRBJ2-4 | NA | TRBV27 | CASRVPGKNIQYF | TGTGCCAGCAGGGTCCCGGGCAAAAACATTCAGTACTTC
few | TRBJ1-5 | NA | TRBV15 | CATSEQGNQPQHF | TGTGCCACCAGCGAGCAAGGTAATCAGCCCCAGCATTTT
NA | TRBJ1-1 | NA | TRBV7-9 | CASSLGGNSIEAFF | TGTGCCAGCAGCTTAGGGGGCAATTCCATTGAAGCTTTCTTT
NA | TRBJ2-1 | NA | TRBV4-1 | CASSQRQDWYNNEQFF | TGCGCCAGCAGCCAAAGACAGGACTGGTATAACAATGAGCAGTTCTTC
NA | TRBJ1-6 | TRBD1 | TRBV19 | CASSMTGWNNSPLHF | TGTGCCAGTAGTATGACAGGGTGGAACAATTCACCCCTCCACTTT
NA | TRBJ1-5 | NA | TRBV20-1 | CSATEPPQHF | TGCAGTGCTACCGAACCACCCCAGCATTTT
NA | TRBJ1-2 | TRBD1 | TRBV9 | CASSPPGQGIVHGYTF | TGTGCCAGCAGCCCCCCGGGACAGGGGATCGTCCATGGCTACACCTTC